This T cell receptor beta chain emerged from a study of CD8 T cells in ankylosing spondylitis. The length of the CDR3 is 13 residues. The germline V gene encodes CDR1 DFQATT and CDR2 SNEGSKA (reference sequence). V lost 1 base, J lost 5 bases, and 8 bases lay in between. Points from the study as a whole: CD8+ disease-linked clones were present at relatively low frequencies in blood. There were earlier reports of some motif variants in reactive arthritis synovial fluid and blood.

TCRdb reanalysed the 5' RACE reads using MiXCR and keeps one entry per CDR3 protein. The sample holds about 250,000 distinct CDR3 sequences, 8% to 9% seen once. This clonotype was detected ten times or more. Antigen: not known. The receptor was isolated from a female donor with ankylosing spondylitis or in good health (not recorded which). Specimen: blood, either unsorted or a sorted T cell fraction (not recorded which). V is TRBV20-1 and J is TRBJ1-4; D unresolved. CDR3 sequence reads: CSARVQLNEKLFF. DNA for the CDR3: TGCAGTGCTAGAGTTCAGTTGAATGAAAAACTGTTTTTT.